This T cell receptor (beta chain) was identified during a study of cytomegalovirus exposure and HLA in healthy donors. The wider study: The same platform used for the 666 first-cohort repertoires was also used for the 120 or so validation repertoires, as a later analysis reported.

In regard to this clone: Its antigen is unknown.

The CDR3 loop spans 13 amino acids. The V end lost 10 bases, the J end lost 8 bases, and 20 bases lay between the germline ends. CDR1 is MDHEN, CDR2 SYDVKM, per germline. Findings of the study overall: Reports showed the classifier diagnosing cytomegalovirus status with high specificity and sensitivity.

The protocol was immunoSEQ multiplex PCR, while the TCRdb copy is restricted to in-frame clones and leaves out a portion. Of about 130,000 clones listed, roughly 87% were seen once; the top ten hold 1% to 1.4%. The clonotype comes from a young woman in good health and CMV-seronegative. The material sequenced was PBMCs. The chain uses TRBV28 and TRBJ1-2; maybe TRBD1 (6 bases). As DNA, the CDR3 is TGTGCCATCCCGGGGGGGCTTTCGGCGGGCTACACCTTC. Residues: CAIPGGLSAGYTF.